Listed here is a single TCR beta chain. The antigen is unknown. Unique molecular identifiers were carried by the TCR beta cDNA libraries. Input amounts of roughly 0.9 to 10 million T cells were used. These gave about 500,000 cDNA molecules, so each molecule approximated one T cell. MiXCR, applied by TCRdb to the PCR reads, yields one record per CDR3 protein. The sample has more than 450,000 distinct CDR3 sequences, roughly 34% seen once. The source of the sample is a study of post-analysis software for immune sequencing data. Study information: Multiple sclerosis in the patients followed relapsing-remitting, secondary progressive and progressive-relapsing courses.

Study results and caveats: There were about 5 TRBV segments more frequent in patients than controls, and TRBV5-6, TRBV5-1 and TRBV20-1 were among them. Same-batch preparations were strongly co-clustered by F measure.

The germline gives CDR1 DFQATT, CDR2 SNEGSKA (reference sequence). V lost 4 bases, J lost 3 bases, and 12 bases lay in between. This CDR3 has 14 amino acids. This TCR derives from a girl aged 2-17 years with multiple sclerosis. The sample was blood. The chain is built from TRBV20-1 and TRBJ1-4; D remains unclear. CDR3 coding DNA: TGCAGTGCTACCCCGGGCCGATCTAATGAAAAACTGTTTTTT. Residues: CSATPGRSNEKLFF.